Sequencing of this T cell receptor (beta chain) was carried out in a study of T cell changes during pregnancy in multiple sclerosis. Germline-derived CDR1 and CDR2 are LNHDA and SQIVND (reference sequence). This CDR3 has 15 amino acids. V was pared by 5 bases and J by 2 bases, with 14 bases between. Sequencing used immunoSEQ multiplex PCR; TCRdb keeps in-frame clones, though not all of them. The top ten clones hold roughly 4% of a sample with some 83,000 clones, about 91% of them seen once. The source is a female donor in good health, serving as a control in a pregnancy study. Some clones in this sample may be carry-over from other donors' samples. This chain uses TRBV19 with TRBJ2-3; maybe TRBD1 (6 bases). This sample comprised PBMCs, obtained in the first trimester of pregnancy. Here the CDR3 DNA reads TGTGCCAGTAGTCCCGGGACACCCCTCACAGATACGCAGTATTTT. The encoded protein is CASSPGTPLTDTQYF.